Below, 14 T cell receptor beta chains from the same sample are listed, as sequenced in a study of blood T cells in healthy people across ages. The use of a sample-barcoded 5' primer and a J-beta primer mix characterized a second PCR of about 7 to 12 cycles. TCRdb fed the 5' RACE reads into MiXCR, producing one record per CDR3 protein. Counted here are 1.4 million or so distinct CDR3 sequences, roughly 43% occurring once; the ten biggest clones make up about 4%. Sequences were obtained from blood. The receptors shown here come from a woman in her late teens or twenties in good health.

Only a few counts were recorded for this clonotype. This chain uses TRBV20-1 with TRBJ2-4, with 8 bases identical to TRBD2. The ends lost 5 bases at V and 7 bases at J; junction bases unmatched: 7. The CDR3 consists of 13 residues. Germline loops: CDR1 DFQATT, CDR2 SNEGSKA (reference sequence). The CDR3 reads CSAPVAGGNIQYF. The CDR3, as DNA: TGCAGTGCTCCCGTTGCGGGAGGCAACATTCAGTACTTC.

This clonotype was picked up a small number of times. V usage is TRBV28 and J usage is TRBJ2-7; 8 nucleotides align to TRBD1. Unmatched junction bases numbered 3, after V lost 3 bases and J lost 2 bases. This CDR3 has 14 residues. Looked up from germline, CDR1 is MDHEN and CDR2 is SYDVKM. The CDR3 is CASSFRGPTYEQYF. The CDR3 nucleotides are TGTGCCAGCAGTTTCAGGGGGCCCACCTACGAGCAGTACTTC.

This clonotype was found many times. The chain is built from TRBV7-9 and TRBJ2-7; 7 nucleotides match TRBD2. Germline CDR1 SEHNR, CDR2 FQNEAQ (reference sequence). Trimming removed 5 bases from V and 3 bases from J; junction bases left unmatched: 7. There are 14 residues in the CDR3. Written as DNA, the CDR3 is TGTGCCAGCAGCCCGCGGGAGACAAACTACGAGCAGTACTTC. Its translation: CASSPRETNYEQYF. The full variable domain, its missing parts supplied by reference TRBV7-9 and TRBJ2-7, is DTGVSQNPRHKITKRGQNVTFRCDPISEHNRLYWYRQTLGQGPEFLTYFQNEAQLEKSRLLSDRFSAERPKGSFSTLEIQRTEQGDSAMYLCASSPRETNYEQYFGPGTRLTVT.

The chain joins TRBV6-2 or TRBV6-3 to TRBJ2-1; TRBD2 agrees at 14 bases. The CDR3 totals 16 residues. Germline V gene lookup returns CDR1 MNHEY and CDR2 SVGEGT. V dropped 6 bases and J dropped 4; count of bases not matched to a gene: 5. CDR3 bases: TGTGCCAGCAGACGACTAGCGGGAGGGACGTACAATGAGCAGTTCTTC. Translating it yields CASRRLAGGTYNEQFF.

As for this clonotype: A read error may be the cause here, since a much bigger clone is one base away. The chain couples TRBV27 to TRBJ2-1; 10 nucleotides line up with TRBD2. CDR1 is MNHEY, CDR2 SMNVEV, per germline (reference sequence). The CDR3 is 18 residues long. The J segment lost 5 bases and the V segment lost 7 bases, leaving 17 bases of the junction unmatched. The CDR3 nucleotides read TGTGCCAGCAAGAAAAGCGGTCTGGCTAGCGGGGGTGACAATGAGCAGTTCTTC. Translated, it gives CASKKSGLASGGDNEQFF.

This clonotype was observed once. This chain uses TRBV6-1 with TRBJ2-7, with a weak D call TRBD1 (6 bases). The CDR3 runs to 14 residues. V shed 5 bases and J shed 3 bases, with 14 bases lying between them. The V gene's germline CDR1 is MNHNS and CDR2 SASEGT. CDR3 in DNA: TGTGCCAGCAGTAACAGGGTACCGTACTACGAGCAGTACTTC. Translated: CASSNRVPYYEQYF.

This clonotype was observed a handful of times. The chain has TRBV3-1 and TRBJ1-2, with D unresolved. Germline V lookup: CDR1 LGHDT, CDR2 YNNKEL (reference sequence). The CDR3 runs 13 residues. Trimming pared 2 bases from V and 8 bases from J, leaving 12 bases between. The CDR3 nucleotides are TGTGCCAGCAGCCAATCGGGCGGAGGCGGCTACACCTTC. It is translated as CASSQSGGGGYTF.

This sequence joins TRBV7-2 and TRBJ1-5; TRBD1 might be the D (6 bases). Germline-derived CDR1 and CDR2 are SGHTA and FQGNSA. Trimming took off 4 bases at V and 6 bases at J, with 16 bases between the two ends. The CDR3 consists of 15 residues. The CDR3 nucleotides read TGTGCCAGCAGCTCGTTTGGGGGGGCTGGTCAGCCCCAGCATTTT. Protein sequence: CASSSFGGAGQPQHF.

The rearrangement links TRBV9 to TRBJ1-2; perhaps TRBD1 as D (5 bases). V gave up 4 bases and J gave up 4 bases, with 14 bases separating them. From germline, CDR1 is SGDLS and CDR2 YYNGEE. There are 14 residues in the CDR3. CDR3 nucleotides: TGTGCCAGCAGCCAAGGGGTCAGTCCCTATGGCTACACCTTC. It codes for CASSQGVSPYGYTF.

The V and J genes are TRBV2 and TRBJ2-3; 10 bases agree with TRBD2. The CDR3 spans 15 residues. Germline assignment: CDR1 SNHLY and CDR2 FYNNEI. V gave up 5 bases and J gave up 1 base; unmatched junction bases: 3. The CDR3 bases are TGTGCCAGCAGTAAGGGACTAGCGCGCACAGATACGCAGTATTTT. This gives the protein CASSKGLARTDTQYF.

The table lists this clonotype with a few counts. The rearrangement uses TRBV20-1 and TRBJ1-3, with D hard to call. Trimming shortened V by 3 bases and J by 0 bases, and 9 bases separated the two germline ends. The germline V gene encodes CDR1 DFQATT and CDR2 SNEGSKA (reference sequence). The CDR3 extends over 14 amino acids. The CDR3 bases are TGCAGTGCTAGTATGGAGAGCTCTGGAAACACCATATATTTT. This translates into CSASMESSGNTIYF.

Concerning this clonotype itself: Its ends do not fully match the called genes, so a read error is possible. The chain combines TRBV5-1 with TRBJ2-7; D may be TRBD1 or TRBD2 (7 bases each). The CDR3 is made up of 17 amino acids. Germline CDR1 SGHRS, CDR2 YFSETQ. The DNA for the CDR3 is TGCGCCGGCAGCTTGGGACTACCACAGGGGCGAATCTACGAGCAGTACTTC. Translated: CAGSLGLPQGRIYEQYF. Looking up the rest from reference TRBV5-1 and TRBJ2-7 gives the full variable domain: KAGVTQTPRYLIKTRGQQVTLSCSPISGHRSVSWYQQTPGQGLQFLFEYFSETQRNKGNFPGRFSGRQFSNSRSEMNVSTLELGDSALYLCAGSLGLPQGRIYEQYFGPGTRLTVT.

The CDR3: CSADGRATNEKLFF. As DNA, the CDR3 is TGCAGTGCTGATGGGCGAGCAACTAATGAAAAACTGTTTTTT. J is TRBJ1-4 and V is TRBV20-1; D unclear. Germline lookup yields CDR1 DFQATT and CDR2 SNEGSKA (reference sequence). The CDR3 is 14 residues long. The ends were cut back, 5 bases at V and 0 bases at J, with 10 bases in the middle.

This clonotype was seen just once. V gene TRBV6-6 combines with J gene TRBJ1-2, with D possibly TRBD1 on 5 matching bases. V lost 8 bases and J lost 11, with 21 bases in between. This CDR3 comprises 13 residues. Germline CDR1 and CDR2: MNHNY and SVGAGI (reference sequence). The CDR3 region is CASAWERDQGYTF. The CDR3 DNA sequence: TGTGCCAGCGCTTGGGAGAGGGACCAGGGTTACACCTTC.